These 10 T cell receptor beta chains were all obtained from the same sample, sequenced in a study of cytomegalovirus exposure and HLA in healthy donors. The PCR had 60 Vbeta and 13 Jbeta primers. Measured with immunoSEQ multiplex PCR; TCRdb has only the in-frame clones, and not every one. The sample carries some 110,000 clones, more than 65% recorded once. Sequencing input: PBMCs. These receptor sequences come from a woman between 40 and 55 years old in good health and CMV-seropositive.

The chain has TRBV2 and TRBJ2-1; 9 bases are a match to TRBD2. From germline, CDR1 is SNHLY and CDR2 FYNNEI. Trimming cost V 6 bases and J 3 bases; bases outside gene matches: 3. CDR3 length: 14 amino acids. The CDR3, as DNA: TGTGCCAGCAGCTCGACTAGCGGCTACAATGAGCAGTTCTTC. Translated, it gives CASSSTSGYNEQFF.

This clone appeared once. The rearrangement uses TRBV5-4 and TRBJ2-2, with D possibly being TRBD2 (5 bases). The germline V and J ends were trimmed by 2 bases and 8 bases, with 13 bases remaining between them. Per germline, CDR1 SGHNT and CDR2 YYREEE (reference sequence). The CDR3 has 14 amino acids. The CDR3 DNA reads TGTGCCAGCAGCTTAAGGAGGAGCGAAGGGGAGCTGTTTTTT. Its protein is CASSLRRSEGELFF.

The V call is TRBV7-6, the J call TRBJ1-1, with TRBD1 matching 8 bases. Trimming at V came to 8 bases and at J to 5 bases, leaving 19 bases not matched to a gene. CDR3 length equals 17 residues. Germline values: CDR1 SGHVS, CDR2 FNYEAQ. CDR3 DNA sequence: TGTGCCAGCTCCCCCGACACAGGTGTCAGGGGGCTAACTGAAGCTTTCTTT. Amino acid sequence: CASSPDTGVRGLTEAFF. Based on the CDR3 plus reference TRBV7-6 and TRBJ1-1, the full variable domain is GAGVSQSPRYKVTKRGQDVALRCDPISGHVSLYWYRQALGQGPEFLTYFNYEAQQDKSGLPNDRFSAERPEGSISTLTIQRTEQRDSAMYRCASSPDTGVRGLTEAFFGQGTRLTVV.

This clone has a handful of counts. The chain uses TRBV11-2 and TRBJ2-5; 7 bases line up with TRBD1. The CDR3 runs to 15 residues. The V gene end was trimmed by 1 base and the J gene end by 4 bases; junction bases not matched to a gene: 6. CDR1 and CDR2 from the germline V gene are SGHAT and FQNNGV. The CDR3 region is CASSLVGGPGETQYF. The CDR3 nucleotides are TGTGCCAGCAGCTTAGTAGGGGGCCCCGGAGAGACCCAGTACTTC.

This clone appeared a single time. V is TRBV5-1 and J is TRBJ2-1; D gene uncertain. The V gene's germline CDR1 is SGHRS and CDR2 YFSETQ. CDR3 size: 11 residues. Between the trimmed V and J ends, which lost 2 bases and 11 bases, there was a span of 8 bases. The CDR3 nucleotides are TGCGCCAGCAGCTTTCAGTACCAGCAGTTCTTC. Protein product: CASSFQYQQFF. The full variable domain, with the rest looked up from reference TRBV5-1 and TRBJ2-1, is KAGVTQTPRYLIKTRGQQVTLSCSPISGHRSVSWYQQTPGQGLQFLFEYFSETQRNKGNFPGRFSGRQFSNSRSEMNVSTLELGDSALYLCASSFQYQQFFGPGTRLTVL.

On this clone: Relative to the germline gene, one junction end is altered; a read error may explain this. The rearrangement joins TRBV19 to TRBJ2-7; the D gene is possibly TRBD2 (5 bases). The CDR3 runs 13 residues. Germline CDR1 and CDR2: LNHDA and SQIVND (reference sequence). The CDR3 nucleotides read TGTGCCAGTAGTGGCCGACTTGACTACGGGCAGTACTTC. This codes for CASSGRLDYGQYF.

This sequence joins TRBV30 and TRBJ2-7, with 7 bases lining up with TRBD1. CDR1 is GTSNPN, CDR2 SVGIG, per germline (reference sequence). The V and J ends lost 3 bases and 5 bases, in that order; junction bases with no gene match: 10. This CDR3 region has 14 residues. The CDR3 DNA reads TGTGCCTGGAGGTTAATTATGACAGGGAACGAGCAGTACTTC. It translates to CAWRLIMTGNEQYF.

This clone is classed as medium-sized. This chain uses TRBV6-5 with TRBJ2-7; 8 bases line up with TRBD1. V was pared by 6 bases and J by 2 bases, with 0 bases of the junction left unmatched. Looked up from germline, CDR1 is MNHEY and CDR2 is SVGAGI. CDR3 size: 12 residues. CDR3 protein: CASRDRAYEQYF. Written as DNA, the CDR3 is TGTGCCAGCAGGGACAGGGCCTACGAGCAGTACTTC.

This rearrangement joins TRBV6-1 to TRBJ2-3; D is perhaps TRBD2 (6 bases). V lost 3 bases, J lost 0 bases, and 10 bases lay in between. The germline gives CDR1 MNHNS, CDR2 SASEGT. The CDR3 sequence is 15 residues long. CDR3 coding DNA: TGTGCCAGCAGTGACTGGCGGGATAGCACAGATACGCAGTATTTT. This translates into CASSDWRDSTDTQYF.

Details on this clone: Other DNA sequences from this sample encode an identical CDR3 as well. This sequence joins TRBV29-1 and TRBJ1-5; TRBD1 might be the D (5 bases). Germline V gene sequence: CDR1 SQVTM, CDR2 ANQGSEA. V lost 4 bases to trimming and J lost 1 base, with 5 bases between them. The CDR3 totals 12 residues. The CDR3 region has the DNA TGCAGCGTTGGACAGAGCAATCAGCCCCAGCATTTT. Translation: CSVGQSNQPQHF.